The 26 T cell receptor beta chains presented below share a single source sample, sequenced in a study of identical twins. A single record per CDR3 protein comes from TCRdb applying MiXCR to the 5' RACE reads. Among 1.5 million to 2 million distinct CDR3 sequences listed, less than 40% were seen once. The sequenced sample consisted of cord blood. These receptors all come from a newborn girl in good health.

In its sample, this clonotype was seen a few times. This sequence joins TRBV11-2 and TRBJ2-1; D is possibly TRBD1 (6 bases). V was cut by 5 bases and J by 3 bases, with 17 bases left in between. This CDR3 region has 16 residues. CDR1 and CDR2 from the germline V gene are SGHAT and FQNNGV. In DNA, the CDR3 is TGTGCCAGCAGCCAAATCAGGGGCGCAAACTACAATGAGCAGTTCTTC. Its translation: CASSQIRGANYNEQFF.

As concerns this clonotype: A junction end diverges from the germline sequence, so it may reflect a read error. The CDR3 DNA reads as TGCAGCGTTGCGGGGGGGTCCTACAATGGGCAGTTCTTC. The encoded protein is CSVAGGSYNGQFF. The chain employs TRBV29-1 and TRBJ2-1, with TRBD2 matching over 8 bases. This CDR3 spans 13 amino acids. Looked up from germline, CDR1 is SQVTM and CDR2 is ANQGSEA.

This clonotype was found a few times. The CDR3 bases are TGTGCCAGCTCACCGGGACTAGCGGGATCTGCGTTCACAGATACGCAGTATTTT. This translates into CASSPGLAGSAFTDTQYF. The genes are TRBV18 and TRBJ2-3; 13 bases line up with TRBD2. CDR3 length: 18 residues. V shed 3 bases and J 2 bases; nucleotides not matched to a gene: 8. Germline CDR1 KGHSH, CDR2 LQKENI.

This chain links TRBV29-1 with TRBJ2-4, with D perhaps matching TRBD1 or TRBD2 (6 bases each). V was cut by 6 bases and J by 13 bases, with 19 bases left in between. This CDR3 contains 12 residues. Germline CDR1 and CDR2: SQVTM and ANQGSEA. CDR3 protein: CSVRDNRWEQYF. The CDR3 DNA follows: TGCAGCGTGCGGGACAATAGATGGGAGCAGTACTTC.

Only a few counts were recorded for this clonotype. This chain links TRBV20-1 with TRBJ2-1; 10 bases are shared with TRBD2. Germline assignment: CDR1 DFQATT and CDR2 SNEGSKA (reference sequence). This CDR3 has 16 residues. J was trimmed by 4 bases and V by 5 bases; bases with no gene match: 11. The CDR3 protein is CSAQPSGGPGYNEQFF. The CDR3 DNA is TGCAGTGCTCAACCTAGCGGGGGCCCCGGGTACAATGAGCAGTTCTTC.

The chain recombines TRBV3-1 with TRBJ1-3, with 7 bases matching TRBD1. CDR1 LGHDT and CDR2 YNNKEL come from the germline V gene (reference sequence). The V segment lost 4 bases and the J segment 0 bases; nucleotides outside the gene matches: 9. The CDR3 has 17 residues. The CDR3 region is CASSPTGRGPSGNTIYF. The CDR3 DNA reads as TGTGCCAGCAGCCCGACAGGGAGGGGGCCCTCTGGAAACACCATATATTTT.

The chain uses TRBV20-1 and TRBJ1-1; D remains unclear. Trimming removed 3 bases at V and 1 base at J, with 9 bases between. This CDR3 is 13 amino acids long. CDR1 is DFQATT and CDR2 is SNEGSKA in the germline V gene (reference sequence). The CDR3 DNA reads TGCAGTGCTAGGTCTGTACGGAACACTGAAGCTTTCTTT. Protein sequence: CSARSVRNTEAFF.

The chain links TRBV20-1 to TRBJ1-5; TRBD1 might be the D (6 bases). CDR1 is DFQATT, CDR2 SNEGSKA, per germline (reference sequence). The CDR3 consists of 14 residues. V lost 5 bases to trimming and J lost 3 bases, with 14 bases between them. The CDR3 DNA reads TGCAGTGCTCCCCCAGGACAGCTCAATCAGCCCCAGCATTTT. Translated: CSAPPGQLNQPQHF.

The chain couples TRBV20-1 to TRBJ1-5; 9 nucleotides match TRBD1. The CDR3 length is 17 residues. Germline V gene lookup returns CDR1 DFQATT and CDR2 SNEGSKA (reference sequence). V lost 0 bases to trimming and J lost 0 bases; unmatched junction nucleotides: 6. CDR3 sequence: CSARDLGQGLSNQPQHF. The CDR3 DNA reads as TGCAGTGCTAGAGATTTGGGACAGGGTCTTAGCAATCAGCCCCAGCATTTT.

The chain couples TRBV25-1 to TRBJ2-4; 10 bases fit TRBD2. Germline V gene lookup returns CDR1 MGHDK and CDR2 SYGVNS. Trimming took 1 base from V and 13 from J; bases not matched to a gene: 13. The CDR3 runs 16 residues. CDR3 DNA: TGTGCCAGCAGTGAATCGGCTAGCGGGAGACGGATTTGGCAGTACTTC. Amino acids: CASSESASGRRIWQYF.

This clonotype was seen a handful of times. The chain links TRBV2 to TRBJ1-1; D not resolved. This CDR3 comprises 13 residues. CDR1 and CDR2 (germline): SNHLY, FYNNEI. Deletions cut 5 bases from V and 0 bases from J, with 7 bases between. The CDR3 sequence: CASSKPLNTEAFF. The CDR3 nucleotides are TGTGCCAGCAGTAAACCGCTGAACACTGAAGCTTTCTTT.

This clonotype was counted between two and nine times. This chain connects TRBV20-1 to TRBJ2-3; D remains unclear. The CDR3 runs 14 residues. Germline CDR1 reads DFQATT; CDR2 reads SNEGSKA (reference sequence). The V gene lost 6 bases and the J gene lost 1 base, with 14 bases spanning the gap. The CDR3 sequence is CSAVRSVGTDTQYF. CDR3 DNA sequence: TGCAGTGCCGTCAGGAGTGTCGGCACAGATACGCAGTATTTT.

The V gene is TRBV20-1, the J gene TRBJ2-5; D tentatively fits TRBD1 or TRBD2 (5 bases each). The V gene lost 0 bases and the J gene lost 11 bases, with 16 bases spanning the gap. The CDR3 is 13 amino acids. Germline assignment: CDR1 DFQATT and CDR2 SNEGSKA (reference sequence). The CDR3: CSARDLGTVRQYF. The CDR3 DNA reads TGCAGTGCTAGAGATCTAGGGACCGTTCGGCAGTACTTC.

This clonotype was seen a handful of times. The chain has TRBV14 and TRBJ2-1; the D call may be TRBD1 or TRBD2 (6 bases each). V was clipped by 5 bases and J by 9 bases, with 23 bases between them. CDR1 is SGHDN and CDR2 is FVKESK in the germline V gene. CDR3 size: 16 residues. CDR3: CASSSRLVGGDTEQFF. CDR3 coding DNA: TGTGCCAGCAGCTCGCGACTAGTCGGTGGGGACACTGAGCAGTTCTTC.

This chain uses TRBV20-1 with TRBJ2-7; D remains unclear. The V and J ends lost 5 bases and 0 bases respectively, with 8 bases between them. The CDR3 sequence is 12 residues long. Germline assignment: CDR1 DFQATT and CDR2 SNEGSKA (reference sequence). The CDR3 nucleotides read TGCAGTGCTGGGATTGTCTCCTACGAGCAGTACTTC. Amino acids: CSAGIVSYEQYF.

This clonotype was seen a few times. The rearrangement links TRBV12-3 or TRBV12-4 to TRBJ2-1; 13 bases are a match to TRBD2. The V segment lost 4 bases and the J segment 3 bases; nucleotides outside the gene matches: 12. The CDR3 consists of 19 residues. The DNA for the CDR3 is TGTGCCAGCAGTTCCCTGGGACTAGCGGGGATGGTGGGCTACAATGAGCAGTTCTTC. It yields the protein CASSSLGLAGMVGYNEQFF.

J is TRBJ2-4 and V is TRBV6-6; D possibly corresponds to TRBD1 (6 bases). Between the trimmed V and J ends, which lost 2 bases and 0 bases, there was a span of 8 bases. CDR1 and CDR2 (germline): MNHNY, SVGAGI (reference sequence). The CDR3 consists of 15 residues. CDR3 bases: TGTGCCAGCAGTTACCGGGACATAGCCAAAAACATTCAGTACTTC. It yields the protein CASSYRDIAKNIQYF.

The rearrangement joins TRBV20-1 to TRBJ2-5, with 9 bases aligning to TRBD1. Looked up from germline, CDR1 is DFQATT and CDR2 is SNEGSKA (reference sequence). The CDR3 is 12 residues long. The V gene end was trimmed by 8 bases and the J gene end by 6 bases; junction bases not matched to a gene: 7. This chain's CDR3 is CSIRDREKTQYF. DNA for the CDR3: TGCAGTATCCGGGACAGGGAAAAGACCCAGTACTTC.

This clonotype was detected a few times. CDR3 bases: TGTGCCAGCAGCTTCGGAGACAGGGGCTCTGAAGCTTTCTTT. Residues: CASSFGDRGSEAFF. The chain couples TRBV7-9 to TRBJ1-1; the match to TRBD1 covers 8 bases. The CDR3 is made up of 14 amino acids. With 3 bases clipped from V and 6 bases from J, the junction kept 6 bases outside the gene matches. CDR1 and CDR2 from the germline V gene are SEHNR and FQNEAQ (reference sequence). Full variable domain (outside the CDR3, taken from reference TRBV7-9 and TRBJ1-1): DTGVSQNPRHKITKRGQNVTFRCDPISEHNRLYWYRQTLGQGPEFLTYFQNEAQLEKSRLLSDRFSAERPKGSFSTLEIQRTEQGDSAMYLCASSFGDRGSEAFFGQGTRLTVV.

The J gene is TRBJ2-4, the V gene TRBV7-9; D perhaps matches TRBD2 (5 bases). Matching the DNA end better, TRBJ2-7 makes the J call doubtful. Germline CDR1 reads SEHNR; CDR2 reads FQNEAQ (reference sequence). The CDR3 loop spans 15 amino acids. CDR3 protein: CASSLGGVPSYEQYF. DNA of the CDR3: TGTGCCAGCAGCTTAGGGGGAGTCCCCTCCTACGAGCAGTACTTC.

The chain employs TRBV30 and TRBJ1-1; D unclear. Deletions cut 0 bases from V and 0 bases from J, with 5 bases between. The CDR3 length is 13 residues. The germline CDR1 and CDR2 sequences are GTSNPN and SVGIG (reference sequence). The CDR3: CAWSVAMNTEAFF. The DNA of the CDR3 is TGTGCCTGGAGTGTGGCGATGAACACTGAAGCTTTCTTT.

The genes are TRBV3-1 and TRBJ2-1; 7 bases are a match to TRBD2. Germline values: CDR1 LGHDT, CDR2 YNNKEL (reference sequence). The ends lost 1 base at V and 3 bases at J; junction bases unmatched: 6. The length of the CDR3 is 16 residues. Written as DNA, the CDR3 is TGTGCCAGCAGCCAAGGATACAGCGGGGTCTACAATGAGCAGTTCTTC. Amino acid sequence: CASSQGYSGVYNEQFF.

The chain is built from TRBV11-2 and TRBJ2-7, with 8 bases that match TRBD1. J was trimmed by 2 bases and V by 3 bases; bases with no gene match: 6. CDR1 SGHAT and CDR2 FQNNGV come from the germline V gene. This CDR3 region has 15 residues. The CDR3 DNA reads TGTGCCAGCAGCTTGGACAGGGTGAGGGCCTACGAGCAGTACTTC. Its protein is CASSLDRVRAYEQYF.

The J gene is TRBJ2-3, the V gene TRBV20-1; 7 bases match TRBD2. Germline lookup yields CDR1 DFQATT and CDR2 SNEGSKA (reference sequence). V was pared by 1 base and J by 6 bases, with 4 bases of the junction left unmatched. The CDR3 length is 13 residues. CDR3 sequence: CSARVGLEDTQYF. The CDR3 DNA reads TGCAGTGCTAGAGTCGGACTAGAGGATACGCAGTATTTT.

This clonotype was seen more than once but under ten times. This chain uses TRBV12-3 or TRBV12-4 with TRBJ2-1; 9 bases are a match to TRBD2. Trimming at V came to 0 bases and at J to 5 bases, leaving 8 bases not matched to a gene. The CDR3 has 17 amino acids. The CDR3 coding sequence is TGTGCCAGCAGTTTAGCGAGGGTTCGACTAGCGGACAATGAGCAGTTCTTC. Its protein is CASSLARVRLADNEQFF.

Only a few counts were recorded for this clonotype. The chain uses TRBV18 and TRBJ1-1; D is unresolved. The CDR3 is 16 residues long. Deletions cut 0 bases from V and 0 bases from J, with 11 bases between. Germline loops: CDR1 KGHSH, CDR2 LQKENI. CDR3 amino acids: CASSPPGRPMNTEAFF. In DNA, the CDR3 is TGTGCCAGCTCACCACCAGGACGGCCCATGAACACTGAAGCTTTCTTT.